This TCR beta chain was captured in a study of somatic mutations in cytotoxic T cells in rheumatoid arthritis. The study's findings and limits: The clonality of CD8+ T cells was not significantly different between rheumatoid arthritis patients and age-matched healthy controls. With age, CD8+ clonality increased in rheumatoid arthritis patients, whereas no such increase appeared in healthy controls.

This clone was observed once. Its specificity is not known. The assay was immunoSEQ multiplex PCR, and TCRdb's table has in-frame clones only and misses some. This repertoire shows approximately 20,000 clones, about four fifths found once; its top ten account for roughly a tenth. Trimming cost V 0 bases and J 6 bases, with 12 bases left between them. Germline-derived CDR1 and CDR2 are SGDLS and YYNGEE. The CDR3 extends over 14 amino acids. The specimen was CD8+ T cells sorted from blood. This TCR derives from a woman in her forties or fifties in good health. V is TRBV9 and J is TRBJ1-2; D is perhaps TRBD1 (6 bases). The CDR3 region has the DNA TGTGCCAGCAGCGTAGGAGGGGGGTCCCATGGCTACACCTTC. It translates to CASSVGGGSHGYTF.